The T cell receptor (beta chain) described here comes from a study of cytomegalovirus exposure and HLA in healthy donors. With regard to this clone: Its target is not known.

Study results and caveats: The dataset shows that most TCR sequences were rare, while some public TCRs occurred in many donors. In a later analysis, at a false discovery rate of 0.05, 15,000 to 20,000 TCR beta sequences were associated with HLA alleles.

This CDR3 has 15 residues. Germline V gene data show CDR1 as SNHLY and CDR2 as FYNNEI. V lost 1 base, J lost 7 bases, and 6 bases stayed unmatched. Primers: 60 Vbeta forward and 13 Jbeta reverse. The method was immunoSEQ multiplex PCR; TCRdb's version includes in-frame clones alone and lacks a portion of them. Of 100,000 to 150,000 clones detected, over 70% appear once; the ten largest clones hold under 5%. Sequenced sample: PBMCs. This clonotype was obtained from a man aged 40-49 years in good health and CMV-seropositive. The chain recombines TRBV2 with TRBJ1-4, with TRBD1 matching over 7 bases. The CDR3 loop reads CASSEGDRAAEKLFF. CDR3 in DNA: TGTGCCAGCAGTGAAGGAGACAGGGCTGCTGAAAAACTGTTTTTT. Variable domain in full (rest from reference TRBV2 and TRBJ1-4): EPEVTQTPSHQVTQMGQEVILRCVPISNHLYFYWYRQILGQKVEFLVSFYNNEISEKSEIFDDQFSVERPDGSNFTLKIRSTKLEDSAMYFCASSEGDRAAEKLFFGSGTQLSVL.